The 23 T cell receptor beta chains reported below all come from one sample, sequenced in a study of vaccination and CD4 T cells after COVID-19. Treatment noted: approximately 9-day PBMC culture with coronavirus spike peptide pools or control peptides (ViraFEST assay). These TCRs are of unknown antigen specificity. The Oncomine TCR Beta short-read assay sequenced DNA from cultured CD4+ T cells. MiXCR was run by TCRdb on the PCR reads, yielding one entry per CDR3 protein. Of 15,000 to 20,000 distinct CDR3 sequences in the sample, 47% are singletons; the top ten hold about 13%. The sequencing input was cultured CD4+ T cells from blood. The receptors were sampled from a human donor with COVID-19.

V is TRBV12-3 or TRBV12-4 and J is TRBJ2-1; 8 nucleotides agree with TRBD2. There are 15 residues in the CDR3. V gave up 5 bases and J gave up 0 bases; unmatched junction bases: 3. CDR3 sequence: CASSQRGSSYNEQFF. CDR3 nucleotides: TGTGCCAGCAGTCAGCGGGGGAGCTCCTACAATGAGCAGTTCTTC.

CDR3 DNA: TGTGCCAGCAGCTCGGGGACCGTAATGAACACTGAAGCTTTCTTT. Residues: CASSSGTVMNTEAFF. The V call is TRBV11-2, the J call TRBJ1-1; perhaps TRBD1 as D (5 bases). V was clipped by 4 bases and J by 0 bases, with 12 bases between them. Germline CDR1 and CDR2: SGHAT and FQNNGV. The CDR3 length is 15 residues.

This clonotype was found a few times. The rearrangement links TRBV30 to TRBJ1-5; 8 bases are shared with TRBD1. Germline CDR1 and CDR2: GTSNPN and SVGIG (reference sequence). V was pared by 5 bases and J by 2 bases, with 2 bases of the junction left unmatched. There are 13 residues in the CDR3. In DNA, the CDR3 is TGTGCCTGGGGACAGGGAGGCAATCAGCCCCAGCATTTT. Protein: CAWGQGGNQPQHF.

V usage is TRBV20-1 and J usage is TRBJ1-1; maybe TRBD1 (5 bases). V lost 8 bases and J lost 1, with 17 bases in between. CDR1 and CDR2 (germline): DFQATT, SNEGSKA (reference sequence). The CDR3 has 14 amino acids. The CDR3 sequence is CSPRPGRANTEAFF. As DNA, the CDR3 is TGCAGTCCGAGGCCGGGACGGGCGAACACTGAAGCTTTCTTT.

The gene calls are TRBV20-1 and TRBJ2-3; 9 bases are shared with TRBD2. From germline, CDR1 is DFQATT and CDR2 SNEGSKA (reference sequence). V lost 5 bases to trimming and J lost 1 base; unmatched junction nucleotides: 10. The CDR3 is 16 amino acids. The CDR3 is CSAGRLAEKGTDTQYF. Here the CDR3 DNA reads TGCAGTGCTGGGAGACTAGCGGAAAAGGGCACAGATACGCAGTATTTT.

This clonotype was seen a few times. The chain carries TRBV7-9 and TRBJ1-4; perhaps TRBD1 as D (5 bases). The CDR3 has 16 residues. Trimming removed 6 bases from V and 3 bases from J, with 17 bases in between. Looked up from germline, CDR1 is SEHNR and CDR2 is FQNEAQ (reference sequence). The CDR3 reads CASSKSGRGANEKLFF. As DNA, the CDR3 is TGTGCCAGCAGTAAAAGCGGTAGGGGCGCTAATGAAAAACTGTTTTTT.

The chain uses TRBV20-1 and TRBJ2-1, with D maybe TRBD1 (6 bases). The V and J ends lost 1 base and 10 bases respectively, with 8 bases between them. Germline loops: CDR1 DFQATT, CDR2 SNEGSKA (reference sequence). The CDR3 has 11 residues. In DNA form, the CDR3 reads TGCAGTGCTAGAGTAGGGACAGAGCAGTTCTTC. Translated: CSARVGTEQFF.

This chain uses TRBV9 with TRBJ2-5, with D perhaps TRBD2 (6 bases). Germline values: CDR1 SGDLS, CDR2 YYNGEE. Trimming took off 3 bases at V and 7 bases at J, with 16 bases between the two ends. The CDR3 runs 14 residues. As DNA, the CDR3 is TGTGCCAGCAGCGCCCTAGCGACTCGAGGGACCCAGTACTTC. Its protein product is CASSALATRGTQYF.

The chain joins TRBV20-1 to TRBJ1-1, with a weak D call TRBD1 (6 bases). Deletions cut 4 bases from V and 5 bases from J, with 14 bases between. Germline V CDR1 and CDR2: DFQATT, SNEGSKA (reference sequence). The CDR3 loop spans 13 amino acids. CDR3 sequence reads: CSATGGGGTEAFF. The CDR3 DNA reads as TGCAGTGCTACGGGGGGCGGAGGAACTGAAGCTTTCTTT.

The chain joins TRBV14 to TRBJ2-7; 11 bases map to TRBD2. Germline CDR1 SGHDN, CDR2 FVKESK. With 4 bases clipped from V and 3 bases from J, the junction kept 5 bases outside the gene matches. The CDR3 contains 15 residues. The CDR3 reads CASSLAGGPHYEQYF. DNA for the CDR3: TGTGCCAGCAGCCTAGCGGGGGGGCCCCACTACGAGCAGTACTTC.

The genes are TRBV6-1 and TRBJ2-1; TRBD1 aligns across 10 bases. V was clipped by 3 bases and J by 2 bases; unmatched bases: 4. Germline-derived CDR1 and CDR2 are MNHNS and SASEGT. This CDR3 is built from 16 residues. The CDR3 is CASSDTGTGAYNEQFF. The CDR3 DNA reads as TGTGCCAGCAGTGACACCGGGACAGGGGCCTACAATGAGCAGTTCTTC.

This clonotype came up a few times. The chain is built from TRBV4-1 and TRBJ1-5; TRBD1 is a possible D gene (5 bases). The CDR3 is made up of 16 amino acids. Trimming pared 0 bases from V and 3 bases from J, leaving 12 bases between. CDR1 is MGHRA and CDR2 is YSYEKL in the germline V gene. This CDR3 is CASSQEVTGINQPQHF. The CDR3 region has the DNA TGCGCCAGCAGCCAAGAAGTAACAGGAATCAATCAGCCCCAGCATTTT.

This clonotype was detected only a few times. V is TRBV5-1 and J is TRBJ1-5, with D hard to call. The CDR3 covers 17 residues. V gave up 0 bases and J gave up 4 bases, with 17 bases separating them. Per the germline V gene, CDR1 is SGHRS and CDR2 is YFSETQ. The CDR3 coding sequence is TGCGCCAGCAGCTTGGCCCCCACGGAGGGATGGAATCAGCCCCAGCATTTT. This codes for CASSLAPTEGWNQPQHF.

The CDR3 is CASSGGTLYQETQYF. CDR3 nucleotide sequence: TGCGCCAGCAGCGGCGGAACCTTGTACCAAGAGACCCAGTACTTC. J is TRBJ2-5 and V is TRBV5-1; D remains ambiguous. Trimming stripped 4 bases from V and 0 bases from J, with 13 bases between. The germline CDR1 and CDR2 sequences are SGHRS and YFSETQ. This CDR3 is built from 15 residues.

The chain joins TRBV5-1 to TRBJ2-5; D not resolved. The length of the CDR3 is 14 residues. The germline CDR1 and CDR2 sequences are SGHRS and YFSETQ. Trimming cost V 3 bases and J 4 bases, with 13 bases left between them. In DNA, the CDR3 is TGCGCCAGCAGCTCAACGGCCGTCGCAGAGACCCAGTACTTC. Its protein is CASSSTAVAETQYF.

This chain uses TRBV7-9 with TRBJ2-5; 9 positions agree with TRBD1. CDR3 size: 14 residues. The junction had 5 bases not matched to a gene; V was cut back by 4 bases and J by 5 bases. Germline V CDR1 and CDR2: SEHNR, FQNEAQ (reference sequence). Here the CDR3 reads CASSWGQGRETQYF. The CDR3 nucleotides read TGTGCCAGCAGCTGGGGACAGGGCCGTGAGACCCAGTACTTC. Drawing the rest from reference TRBV7-9 and TRBJ2-5, the complete variable domain is DTGVSQNPRHKITKRGQNVTFRCDPISEHNRLYWYRQTLGQGPEFLTYFQNEAQLEKSRLLSDRFSAERPKGSFSTLEIQRTEQGDSAMYLCASSWGQGRETQYFGPGTRLLVL.

This clonotype has just a few counts. J is TRBJ2-2 and V is TRBV30; 7 positions match TRBD2. Germline lookup yields CDR1 GTSNPN and CDR2 SVGIG (reference sequence). The CDR3 consists of 15 residues. Unmatched junction bases numbered 8, after V lost 3 bases and J lost 4 bases. CDR3 bases: TGTGCCTGGAGAATGGGGGGGAAGGGCACCGGGGAGCTGTTTTTT. The encoded protein is CAWRMGGKGTGELFF.

The CDR3 bases are TGTGCCAGCAGTTACTTTCACGGGGGGGCCATTTTGAATGAGCAGTTCTTC. Translation: CASSYFHGGAILNEQFF. The V gene is TRBV6-2 or TRBV6-3, the J gene TRBJ2-1; TRBD2 aligns across 8 bases. The J segment lost 7 bases and the V segment lost 1 base, leaving 12 bases of the junction unmatched. The CDR3 has 17 residues. Germline-derived CDR1 and CDR2 are MNHEY and SVGEGT.

CDR3 in amino acids: CASSLGGLAGGSSYEQYF. The CDR3 bases are TGTGCCAGCAGCCTAGGGGGACTAGCGGGGGGAAGCTCCTACGAGCAGTACTTC. The V and J genes are TRBV11-2 and TRBJ2-7; 15 bases are shared with TRBD2. CDR1 and CDR2 (germline): SGHAT, FQNNGV. The CDR3 spans 18 residues. The J segment lost 0 bases and the V segment lost 5 bases, leaving 8 bases of the junction unmatched.

Judged by abundance, this clonotype is medium-sized. The chain joins TRBV7-2 to TRBJ1-2, with a possible D match to TRBD1 (6 bases). V gave up 2 bases and J gave up 7 bases, with 11 bases separating them. The CDR3 spans 13 residues. Germline V gene lookup returns CDR1 SGHTA and CDR2 FQGNSA. The CDR3 loop reads CASSLSGVGGYTF. The CDR3, as DNA: TGTGCCAGCAGCTTATCAGGGGTTGGTGGCTACACCTTC.

V and J are TRBV7-6 and TRBJ2-3, with TRBD2 matching 9 bases. Germline V gene sequence: CDR1 SGHVS, CDR2 FNYEAQ. This CDR3 region has 15 residues. V dropped 1 base and J dropped 5; count of bases not matched to a gene: 4. CDR3 loop: CASSLVGGGVDTQYF. The DNA for the CDR3 is TGTGCCAGCAGCTTAGTTGGCGGGGGGGTAGATACGCAGTATTTT.

V usage is TRBV2 and J usage is TRBJ2-5, with 11 bases lining up with TRBD1. The CDR3 length is 15 residues. V shed 6 bases and J 1 base; nucleotides not matched to a gene: 4. Germline CDR1 SNHLY, CDR2 FYNNEI. Here the CDR3 reads CASRPGQGGQETQYF. CDR3 nucleotides: TGTGCCAGCAGACCGGGACAGGGGGGCCAAGAGACCCAGTACTTC. The variable domain in full, completed from reference TRBV2 and TRBJ2-5, reads EPEVTQTPSHQVTQMGQEVILRCVPISNHLYFYWYRQILGQKVEFLVSFYNNEISEKSEIFDDQFSVERPDGSNFTLKIRSTKLEDSAMYFCASRPGQGGQETQYFGPGTRLLVL.

This clonotype was picked up one time. The rearrangement uses TRBV12-3 or TRBV12-4 and TRBJ2-7; D might be TRBD1 or TRBD2, each matching 6 bases. V shed 3 bases and J shed 2 bases, with 14 bases lying between them. The CDR3 totals 15 residues. DNA for the CDR3: TGTGCCAGCAGTTTTTGGGGGGCCGTTCCCTACGAGCAGTACTTC. Translating gives CASSFWGAVPYEQYF.